These 16 T cell receptor beta chains were all obtained from the same sample, sequenced in a study of CD8 T cells in ankylosing spondylitis. Study findings and constraints: For ankylosing spondylitis blood, a TCR beta motif of about eight highly homologous variants appeared characteristic.

Antigens of these TCRs are unknown. TCRdb called the 5' RACE reads again in MiXCR, with one record for every CDR3 protein. The table lists about 500,000 distinct CDR3 sequences, roughly 13% of them singletons. Material for sequencing was blood, either unsorted or a sorted T cell fraction (not recorded which). The receptors derive from a male donor with ankylosing spondylitis.

V usage is TRBV9 and J usage is TRBJ2-1, with D maybe TRBD1 (6 bases). The CDR3 runs 15 residues. The V and J ends lost 3 bases and 6 bases respectively, with 16 bases between them. Germline CDR1 is SGDLS and CDR2 is YYNGEE. CDR3 sequence: CASSARGTSGNEQFF. CDR3 DNA sequence: TGTGCCAGCAGCGCGAGGGGGACAAGCGGCAATGAGCAGTTCTTC.

This clonotype turned up a few times. The chain couples TRBV20-1 to TRBJ1-5; no reliable D call. This CDR3 contains 18 residues. V gave up 0 bases and J gave up 0 bases, with 18 bases separating them. Germline CDR1 DFQATT, CDR2 SNEGSKA (reference sequence). The CDR3: CSARDWVGSAYSNQPQHF. The CDR3 nucleotides are TGCAGTGCTAGAGATTGGGTGGGGAGTGCGTATAGCAATCAGCCCCAGCATTTT.

This clonotype came up many times. The CDR3 nucleotides read TGCAGCGCAATTACAGGCTCCTACGAGCAGTACTTC. It translates to CSAITGSYEQYF. The V call is TRBV29-1, the J call TRBJ2-7, with D possibly being TRBD1 (5 bases). The CDR3 is 12 amino acids. In germline, CDR1 is SQVTM, CDR2 ANQGSEA. Trimming shortened V by 7 bases and J by 0 bases, and 10 bases separated the two germline ends.

V usage is TRBV25-1 and J usage is TRBJ2-5; D is undetermined. Trimming removed 2 bases from V and 1 base from J, with 2 bases in between. The CDR3 length is 12 residues. Germline CDR1 MGHDK, CDR2 SYGVNS. The CDR3 coding sequence is TGTGCCAGCAGTGAACTCCAAGAGACCCAGTACTTC. This codes for CASSELQETQYF.

This clonotype appeared a few times. The chain carries TRBV5-1 and TRBJ2-7, with no clear D. The CDR3 totals 13 residues. CDR1 and CDR2 (germline): SGHRS, YFSETQ. V lost 2 bases to trimming and J lost 4 bases, with 10 bases between them. The chain's CDR3 is CASSFSREYEQYF. CDR3 nucleotides: TGCGCCAGCAGCTTTTCTAGGGAATACGAGCAGTACTTC.

As regards this clonotype: A junction end diverges from the germline sequence, so it may reflect a read error. The chain couples TRBV16 to TRBJ1-5; the D is unclear. The CDR3 extends over 15 amino acids. The V gene's germline CDR1 is KGHSY and CDR2 FQNENV. The DNA of the CDR3 is TGTGCCAGCAGCCAATCCAGTACGAGCACTCAGCCCCAGCATTTT. Protein product: CASSQSSTSTQPQHF. Together with reference TRBV16 and TRBJ1-5, the CDR3 gives the full variable domain: GEEVAQTPKHLVRGEGQKAKLYCAPIKGHSYVFWYQQVLKNEFKFLISFQNENVFDETGMPKERFSAKCLPNSPCSLEIQATKLEDSAVYFCASSQSSTSTQPQHFGDGTRLSIL.

In its sample, this clonotype was seen a few times. V usage is TRBV5-1 and J usage is TRBJ1-6; no firm D call. CDR1 is SGHRS and CDR2 is YFSETQ in the germline V gene. This CDR3 contains 14 residues. Trimming left V 0 bases short and J 3 bases short, with 4 bases between. CDR3 sequence reads: CASSLGFYNSPLHF. DNA for the CDR3: TGCGCCAGCAGCTTGGGTTTCTATAATTCACCCCTCCACTTT.

This clonotype was detected a few times. This rearrangement joins TRBV28 to TRBJ2-3; maybe TRBD2 (6 bases). The ends were cut back, 4 bases at V and 2 bases at J, with 19 bases in the middle. The germline V gene encodes CDR1 MDHEN and CDR2 SYDVKM. The CDR3 spans 17 residues. CDR3 nucleotides: TGTGCCAGCAGTTCCATCCTCCCGGGACTTAACACAGATACGCAGTATTTT. Amino acid sequence: CASSSILPGLNTDTQYF. The entire variable domain, with the rest obtained from reference TRBV28 and TRBJ2-3, is as follows: DVKVTQSSRYLVKRTGEKVFLECVQDMDHENMFWYRQDPGLGLRLIYFSYDVKMKEKGDIPEGYSVSREKKERFSLILESASTNQTSMYLCASSSILPGLNTDTQYFGPGTRLTVL.

The rearrangement links TRBV7-9 to TRBJ2-5, with a possible D match to TRBD2 (6 bases). This CDR3 has 12 amino acids. Germline V gene data show CDR1 as SEHNR and CDR2 as FQNEAQ (reference sequence). V was pared by 5 bases and J by 7 bases, with 11 bases between. CDR3 amino acids: CASSPLGGTQYF. For the CDR3, the DNA is TGTGCCAGCAGCCCCCTGGGGGGGACCCAGTACTTC.

The CDR3 loop is CATSGGNSGRAREQFF. CDR3 sequence (DNA): TGTGCCACCAGTGGGGGGAATAGCGGGAGGGCCAGGGAGCAGTTCTTC. The gene calls are TRBV24-1 and TRBJ2-1; 11 nucleotides align to TRBD2. This CDR3 comprises 16 residues. CDR1 is KGHDR and CDR2 is SFDVKD in the germline V gene. V lost 5 bases and J lost 10; bases outside the gene matches: 12.

This clonotype was observed at least ten times. V gene TRBV20-1 combines with J gene TRBJ1-1; D uncertain. This CDR3 is built from 12 residues. Germline-derived CDR1 and CDR2 are DFQATT and SNEGSKA (reference sequence). The V end was cut by 2 bases, the J end by 4 bases, with 8 bases between. The CDR3 bases are TGCAGTGCTAGATCGCCCGGCACTGAAGCTTTCTTT. Translating it yields CSARSPGTEAFF.

The chain recombines TRBV9 with TRBJ1-5, with 11 bases fitting TRBD1. The CDR3 runs to 16 residues. Germline-derived CDR1 and CDR2 are SGDLS and YYNGEE. V trimming: 0 bases; J trimming: 8 bases; junction bases outside the gene matches: 7. The CDR3 loop reads CASSVGVRDRGEPQHF. In DNA form, the CDR3 reads TGTGCCAGCAGCGTAGGCGTCCGGGACAGGGGGGAGCCCCAGCATTTT.

This clonotype was recorded at least ten times. V usage is TRBV7-9 and J usage is TRBJ2-3; TRBD2 matches at 10 bases. This CDR3 has 15 residues. Trimming at V came to 1 base and at J to 8 bases, leaving 6 bases not matched to a gene. CDR1 SEHNR and CDR2 FQNEAQ come from the germline V gene (reference sequence). CDR3 sequence reads: CASSLDGLAGVTQYF. CDR3 nucleotides: TGTGCCAGCAGCTTAGATGGGCTAGCGGGAGTTACGCAGTATTTT. The whole variable domain, filled in from reference TRBV7-9 and TRBJ2-3, reads DTGVSQNPRHKITKRGQNVTFRCDPISEHNRLYWYRQTLGQGPEFLTYFQNEAQLEKSRLLSDRFSAERPKGSFSTLEIQRTEQGDSAMYLCASSLDGLAGVTQYFGPGTRLTVL.

The chain links TRBV21-1 to TRBJ2-3; the D segment call TRBD2 is taken from the table without a DNA check. TRBV21-1 is shown as a pseudogene. The CDR3 loop spans 16 amino acids. DNA for the CDR3: TGTGCCAGCATCACGTTGGGACTAGCGGTCACAGATACGCAGTATTTT. It specifies CASITLGLAVTDTQYF.

This clonotype has a handful of counts. The CDR3 sequence is CASSPEGGAASYEQYF. For the CDR3, the DNA is TGTGCCAGCTCACCGGAAGGTGGGGCCGCCTCCTACGAGCAGTACTTC. This sequence joins TRBV18 and TRBJ2-7, with a possible D match to TRBD1 (5 bases). V lost 3 bases, J lost 0 bases, and 15 bases lay in between. Germline assignment: CDR1 KGHSH and CDR2 LQKENI. The CDR3 has 16 amino acids.

This clonotype showed up many times. This chain uses TRBV5-1 with TRBJ1-1; D may be TRBD1 (6 bases). The ends were cut back, 7 bases at V and 5 bases at J, with 12 bases in the middle. CDR3 length: 12 residues. CDR1 is SGHRS and CDR2 is YFSETQ in the germline V gene. Here the CDR3 DNA reads TGCGCCAGCGGCAGAACAGGGACTGAAGCTTTCTTT. Protein product: CASGRTGTEAFF.